Following are 27 T cell receptor beta chains from one sample sequenced in a study of graft-versus-host responses after intestinal transplantation. This table comes from immunoSEQ multiplex PCR, and its TCRdb copy is limited to in-frame clones, with some not included. Of fewer than 75,000 clones listed, 70% to 90% are singletons. Source: PBMCs, taken 26 days after transplant. These receptor sequences come from a human patient who received an intestinal transplant, so some T cells may come from the graft donor.

This rearrangement joins TRBV4-1 to TRBJ2-1; D uncertain. The CDR3 length is 16 residues. V lost 4 bases and J 0 bases, leaving 13 bases between the germline ends. Germline loops: CDR1 MGHRA, CDR2 YSYEKL. The CDR3 is CASSPHLQNSYNEQFF. Written as DNA, the CDR3 is TGCGCCAGCAGCCCCCACTTACAGAACTCCTACAATGAGCAGTTCTTC.

The gene calls are TRBV5-4 and TRBJ2-1; TRBD2 agrees at 15 bases. V gave up 4 bases and J gave up 7 bases; unmatched junction bases: 3. The CDR3 has 15 amino acids. CDR1 is SGHNT and CDR2 is YYREEE in the germline V gene (reference sequence). Here the CDR3 reads CASSLGLAGGNEQFF. Written as DNA, the CDR3 is TGTGCCAGCAGCCTGGGACTAGCGGGAGGAAATGAGCAGTTCTTC.

This clone was detected only once. The chain carries TRBV5-1 and TRBJ2-6, with 10 nucleotides matching TRBD1. The CDR3 is 18 residues long. Germline CDR1 is SGHRS and CDR2 is YFSETQ. Trimming removed 0 bases from V and 4 bases from J; junction bases left unmatched: 7. In nucleotides, the CDR3 is TGCGCCAGCAGCTTGGGGGACAGGGGAGGAAACGGGGCCAACGTCCTGACTTTC. It encodes CASSLGDRGGNGANVLTF.

This chain links TRBV28 with TRBJ2-7; TRBD2 is a possible D gene (5 bases). The CDR3 has 15 residues. CDR1 and CDR2 (germline): MDHEN, SYDVKM. Trimming stripped 7 bases from V and 3 bases from J, with 19 bases between. The CDR3 DNA reads as TGTGCCAGCACCTCGATCCGGGATCTTAACTACGAGCAGTACTTC. The encoded protein is CASTSIRDLNYEQYF.

The V call is TRBV2, the J call TRBJ2-3; 8 bases are shared with TRBD2. CDR3 length: 14 residues. The ends lost 4 bases at V and 4 bases at J; junction bases unmatched: 4. Germline CDR1 is SNHLY and CDR2 is FYNNEI. The CDR3 is CASSAGGLADTQYF. In DNA, the CDR3 is TGTGCCAGCAGTGCGGGGGGGTTGGCAGATACGCAGTATTTT.

A single count supports this clone. In DNA form, the CDR3 reads TGTGCCAGCACCTTGGGCCGAGATACGCAGTATTTT. It codes for CASTLGRDTQYF. V and J are TRBV7-9 and TRBJ2-3, with unresolved D. In germline, CDR1 is SEHNR, CDR2 FQNEAQ (reference sequence). This CDR3 comprises 12 residues. The V end was cut by 7 bases, the J end by 5 bases, with 10 bases between.

The chain joins TRBV6-1 to TRBJ1-6; unclear D gene. Germline CDR1 MNHNS, CDR2 SASEGT. V was shortened by 2 bases and J by 5 bases, with 13 bases between the two germline ends. The CDR3 has 16 residues. In nucleotides, the CDR3 is TGTGCCAGCAGTGAATTCGGCCGAGGGCATAATTCACCCCTCCACTTT. This translates into CASSEFGRGHNSPLHF.

This chain uses TRBV2 with TRBJ2-5; TRBD2 matches 7 bases. The CDR3 runs 15 residues. CDR1 and CDR2 (germline): SNHLY, FYNNEI. The junction had 12 bases not matched to a gene; V was cut back by 7 bases and J by 4 bases. The CDR3 DNA sequence: TGTGCCAGCATCGGGCAGGGAGGGAGCGGAGAGACCCAGTACTTC. Protein product: CASIGQGGSGETQYF.

The V call is TRBV6-1, the J call TRBJ2-2, with 8 positions matching TRBD1. Germline V lookup: CDR1 MNHNS, CDR2 SASEGT. The V gene end was trimmed by 10 bases and the J gene end by 3 bases; junction bases not matched to a gene: 7. This CDR3 has 14 amino acids. The CDR3 DNA sequence: TGTGCCACCTCACAGGGGGTTGACACCGGGGAGCTGTTTTTT. This codes for CATSQGVDTGELFF.

The rearrangement uses TRBV7-6 and TRBJ1-4; D unclear. CDR1 is SGHVS, CDR2 FNYEAQ, per germline. Deletions cut 6 bases from V and 6 bases from J, with 8 bases between. The CDR3 extends over 12 amino acids. DNA of the CDR3: TGTGCCAGCAGTGACAAACATGAAAAACTGTTTTTT. Amino acid sequence: CASSDKHEKLFF.

The V and J genes are TRBV5-5 and TRBJ1-4; tentatively, D is TRBD1 (6 bases). The germline V gene has CDR1 SGHKS and CDR2 YYEKEE (reference sequence). CDR3 length equals 14 residues. The V end was cut by 6 bases, the J end by 8 bases, with 17 bases between. This CDR3 is CASTLQGREEKLFF. CDR3 nucleotides: TGTGCCAGCACCTTACAGGGACGAGAAGAAAAACTGTTTTTT.

V and J are TRBV29-1 and TRBJ2-3; D is unclear. The CDR3 contains 15 residues. Germline assignment: CDR1 SQVTM and CDR2 ANQGSEA. Trimming pared 3 bases from V and 0 bases from J, leaving 13 bases between. Here the CDR3 DNA reads TGCAGCGTTGATGGTGTAGTTCCTAGCACAGATACGCAGTATTTT. Translation: CSVDGVVPSTDTQYF.

The chain joins TRBV5-4 to TRBJ1-2; no reliable D call. V lost 0 bases and J 2 bases, leaving 8 bases between the germline ends. The CDR3 sequence is 14 residues long. Germline-derived CDR1 and CDR2 are SGHNT and YYREEE (reference sequence). CDR3 coding DNA: TGTGCCAGCAGCTTGGAAACAGTAAACTATGGCTACACCTTC. This translates into CASSLETVNYGYTF.

The chain joins TRBV5-1 to TRBJ1-4, with a tentative D call TRBD1 (5 bases). With 4 bases removed from V and 0 bases from J, the gap between germline ends came to 13 bases. This CDR3 contains 16 residues. Per the germline V gene, CDR1 is SGHRS and CDR2 is YFSETQ. The CDR3 DNA is TGCGCCAGCAGCGATCGCCAGGGTTCAACTAATGAAAAACTGTTTTTT. Translated, it gives CASSDRQGSTNEKLFF. Looking up the rest from reference TRBV5-1 and TRBJ1-4 gives the full variable domain: KAGVTQTPRYLIKTRGQQVTLSCSPISGHRSVSWYQQTPGQGLQFLFEYFSETQRNKGNFPGRFSGRQFSNSRSEMNVSTLELGDSALYLCASSDRQGSTNEKLFFGSGTQLSVL.

This clone appeared once. The DNA for the CDR3 is TGTGCCAGCAGCGGGAGTTTTTCAGGAAACACCATATATTTT. This encodes CASSGSFSGNTIYF. The chain couples TRBV9 to TRBJ1-3; D is undetermined. Trimming removed 3 bases at V and 4 bases at J, with 11 bases between. Germline loops: CDR1 SGDLS, CDR2 YYNGEE. The CDR3 covers 14 residues.

This sequence joins TRBV6-1 and TRBJ2-7; 9 nucleotides match TRBD2. The junction had 7 bases not matched to a gene; V was cut back by 10 bases and J by 3 bases. This CDR3 has 13 amino acids. Germline CDR1 reads MNHNS; CDR2 reads SASEGT. CDR3 bases: TGTGCCACCCCACTAGCGGGCATCTACGAGCAGTACTTC. Protein sequence: CATPLAGIYEQYF.

The chain is built from TRBV10-2 and TRBJ2-1; TRBD2 matches at 16 bases. Germline trimming cut 8 bases from V and 7 bases from J; bases unmatched to any gene: 11. Germline assignment: CDR1 WSHSY and CDR2 SAAADI. The CDR3 length is 17 residues. The chain's CDR3 is CASEKPGLAGGENEQFF. The CDR3, as DNA: TGCGCCAGCGAAAAACCGGGACTAGCGGGGGGGGAAAATGAGCAGTTCTTC.

The genes are TRBV4-1 and TRBJ2-7; 8 bases fit TRBD2. CDR1 MGHRA and CDR2 YSYEKL come from the germline V gene. The V segment lost 0 bases and the J segment 3 bases; nucleotides outside the gene matches: 4. This CDR3 spans 15 amino acids. CDR3 protein: CASSQEALAGYEQYV. CDR3 sequence (DNA): TGCGCCAGCAGCCAAGAGGCGCTAGCGGGCTACGAGCAGTACGTC.

This clone showed up just once. The rearrangement links TRBV7-9 to TRBJ1-2; possible D gene TRBD1, 6 bases. V was trimmed by 1 base and J by 4 bases, leaving 13 bases between them. Germline loops: CDR1 SEHNR, CDR2 FQNEAQ (reference sequence). This CDR3 has 15 residues. The DNA for the CDR3 is TGTGCCAGCAGCTTAGAATGGGGGCTTCCCTATGGCTACACCTTC. This codes for CASSLEWGLPYGYTF.

The chain links TRBV9 to TRBJ2-2, with 13 bases matching TRBD2. Germline V gene sequence: CDR1 SGDLS, CDR2 YYNGEE. The CDR3 extends over 19 amino acids. The J segment lost 4 bases and the V segment lost 3 bases, leaving 12 bases of the junction unmatched. This CDR3 is CASSGPGTSGDSTTGELFF. CDR3 in DNA: TGTGCCAGCAGCGGACCCGGGACTAGCGGGGATTCAACCACCGGGGAGCTGTTTTTT. The full variable domain, in which reference TRBV9 and TRBJ2-2 provide the parts outside the CDR3, is DSGVTQTPKHLITATGQRVTLRCSPRSGDLSVYWYQQSLDQGLQFLIQYYNGEERAKGNILERFSAQQFPDLHSELNLSSLELGDSALYFCASSGPGTSGDSTTGELFFGEGSRLTVL.

This clone turned up a few times. J is TRBJ2-7 and V is TRBV5-1; 9 bases map to TRBD1. The V segment lost 0 bases and the J segment 5 bases; nucleotides outside the gene matches: 6. CDR1 and CDR2 from the germline V gene are SGHRS and YFSETQ. CDR3 length equals 15 residues. CDR3 DNA sequence: TGCGCCAGCAGCTTGGAGGGGACAGGGTTCGACGAGCAGTACTTC. Its translation: CASSLEGTGFDEQYF.

The chain carries TRBV7-2 and TRBJ2-7, with 7 bases fitting TRBD1. This CDR3 contains 15 residues. Trimming removed 3 bases from V and 2 bases from J; junction bases left unmatched: 7. Germline CDR1 and CDR2: SGHTA and FQGNSA. CDR3 coding DNA: TGTGCCAGCAGCTTCGGACAGGCAGCAACCTACGAGCAGTACTTC. Its protein product is CASSFGQAATYEQYF.

The chain combines TRBV6-6 with TRBJ2-1, with D hard to call. V lost 2 bases to trimming and J lost 9 bases, with 11 bases between them. The CDR3 is 13 amino acids. The germline gives CDR1 MNHNY, CDR2 SVGAGI (reference sequence). For the CDR3, the DNA is TGTGCCAGCAGTTACCCTAGAGTCAGTGAGCAGTTCTTC. The encoded protein is CASSYPRVSEQFF.

The rearrangement uses TRBV5-4 and TRBJ2-5; 10 bases agree with TRBD2. V lost 3 bases and J lost 0; bases outside the gene matches: 2. The CDR3 totals 15 residues. Germline CDR1 reads SGHNT; CDR2 reads YYREEE (reference sequence). The CDR3 sequence: CASSSLAGYQETQYF. The CDR3 DNA reads TGTGCCAGCAGCTCACTAGCGGGGTACCAAGAGACCCAGTACTTC.

The CDR3 sequence is CASRGTGVKNYGYTF. CDR3 DNA sequence: TGTGCCAGCAGAGGGACAGGGGTAAAGAACTATGGCTACACCTTC. V gene TRBV28 combines with J gene TRBJ1-2; TRBD1 matches at 10 bases. The germline CDR1 and CDR2 sequences are MDHEN and SYDVKM. This CDR3 comprises 15 residues. V trimming: 6 bases; J trimming: 2 bases; junction bases outside the gene matches: 6.

The gene calls are TRBV5-1 and TRBJ1-1; D is unclear. V dropped 0 bases and J dropped 1 base, with 4 bases sitting between them. This CDR3 has 13 amino acids. Germline CDR1 is SGHRS and CDR2 is YFSETQ. The CDR3 loop is CASSLAKNTEAFF. DNA of the CDR3: TGCGCCAGCAGCTTGGCAAAGAACACTGAAGCTTTCTTT.

The chain combines TRBV4-1 with TRBJ2-3, with 7 bases aligning to TRBD1. Germline V gene lookup returns CDR1 MGHRA and CDR2 YSYEKL. The CDR3 runs to 15 residues. The ends lost 0 bases at V and 4 bases at J; junction bases unmatched: 4. The CDR3 nucleotides read TGCGCCAGCAGCCAAGACAATAGGGGGCCAGATACGCAGTATTTT. It is translated as CASSQDNRGPDTQYF.